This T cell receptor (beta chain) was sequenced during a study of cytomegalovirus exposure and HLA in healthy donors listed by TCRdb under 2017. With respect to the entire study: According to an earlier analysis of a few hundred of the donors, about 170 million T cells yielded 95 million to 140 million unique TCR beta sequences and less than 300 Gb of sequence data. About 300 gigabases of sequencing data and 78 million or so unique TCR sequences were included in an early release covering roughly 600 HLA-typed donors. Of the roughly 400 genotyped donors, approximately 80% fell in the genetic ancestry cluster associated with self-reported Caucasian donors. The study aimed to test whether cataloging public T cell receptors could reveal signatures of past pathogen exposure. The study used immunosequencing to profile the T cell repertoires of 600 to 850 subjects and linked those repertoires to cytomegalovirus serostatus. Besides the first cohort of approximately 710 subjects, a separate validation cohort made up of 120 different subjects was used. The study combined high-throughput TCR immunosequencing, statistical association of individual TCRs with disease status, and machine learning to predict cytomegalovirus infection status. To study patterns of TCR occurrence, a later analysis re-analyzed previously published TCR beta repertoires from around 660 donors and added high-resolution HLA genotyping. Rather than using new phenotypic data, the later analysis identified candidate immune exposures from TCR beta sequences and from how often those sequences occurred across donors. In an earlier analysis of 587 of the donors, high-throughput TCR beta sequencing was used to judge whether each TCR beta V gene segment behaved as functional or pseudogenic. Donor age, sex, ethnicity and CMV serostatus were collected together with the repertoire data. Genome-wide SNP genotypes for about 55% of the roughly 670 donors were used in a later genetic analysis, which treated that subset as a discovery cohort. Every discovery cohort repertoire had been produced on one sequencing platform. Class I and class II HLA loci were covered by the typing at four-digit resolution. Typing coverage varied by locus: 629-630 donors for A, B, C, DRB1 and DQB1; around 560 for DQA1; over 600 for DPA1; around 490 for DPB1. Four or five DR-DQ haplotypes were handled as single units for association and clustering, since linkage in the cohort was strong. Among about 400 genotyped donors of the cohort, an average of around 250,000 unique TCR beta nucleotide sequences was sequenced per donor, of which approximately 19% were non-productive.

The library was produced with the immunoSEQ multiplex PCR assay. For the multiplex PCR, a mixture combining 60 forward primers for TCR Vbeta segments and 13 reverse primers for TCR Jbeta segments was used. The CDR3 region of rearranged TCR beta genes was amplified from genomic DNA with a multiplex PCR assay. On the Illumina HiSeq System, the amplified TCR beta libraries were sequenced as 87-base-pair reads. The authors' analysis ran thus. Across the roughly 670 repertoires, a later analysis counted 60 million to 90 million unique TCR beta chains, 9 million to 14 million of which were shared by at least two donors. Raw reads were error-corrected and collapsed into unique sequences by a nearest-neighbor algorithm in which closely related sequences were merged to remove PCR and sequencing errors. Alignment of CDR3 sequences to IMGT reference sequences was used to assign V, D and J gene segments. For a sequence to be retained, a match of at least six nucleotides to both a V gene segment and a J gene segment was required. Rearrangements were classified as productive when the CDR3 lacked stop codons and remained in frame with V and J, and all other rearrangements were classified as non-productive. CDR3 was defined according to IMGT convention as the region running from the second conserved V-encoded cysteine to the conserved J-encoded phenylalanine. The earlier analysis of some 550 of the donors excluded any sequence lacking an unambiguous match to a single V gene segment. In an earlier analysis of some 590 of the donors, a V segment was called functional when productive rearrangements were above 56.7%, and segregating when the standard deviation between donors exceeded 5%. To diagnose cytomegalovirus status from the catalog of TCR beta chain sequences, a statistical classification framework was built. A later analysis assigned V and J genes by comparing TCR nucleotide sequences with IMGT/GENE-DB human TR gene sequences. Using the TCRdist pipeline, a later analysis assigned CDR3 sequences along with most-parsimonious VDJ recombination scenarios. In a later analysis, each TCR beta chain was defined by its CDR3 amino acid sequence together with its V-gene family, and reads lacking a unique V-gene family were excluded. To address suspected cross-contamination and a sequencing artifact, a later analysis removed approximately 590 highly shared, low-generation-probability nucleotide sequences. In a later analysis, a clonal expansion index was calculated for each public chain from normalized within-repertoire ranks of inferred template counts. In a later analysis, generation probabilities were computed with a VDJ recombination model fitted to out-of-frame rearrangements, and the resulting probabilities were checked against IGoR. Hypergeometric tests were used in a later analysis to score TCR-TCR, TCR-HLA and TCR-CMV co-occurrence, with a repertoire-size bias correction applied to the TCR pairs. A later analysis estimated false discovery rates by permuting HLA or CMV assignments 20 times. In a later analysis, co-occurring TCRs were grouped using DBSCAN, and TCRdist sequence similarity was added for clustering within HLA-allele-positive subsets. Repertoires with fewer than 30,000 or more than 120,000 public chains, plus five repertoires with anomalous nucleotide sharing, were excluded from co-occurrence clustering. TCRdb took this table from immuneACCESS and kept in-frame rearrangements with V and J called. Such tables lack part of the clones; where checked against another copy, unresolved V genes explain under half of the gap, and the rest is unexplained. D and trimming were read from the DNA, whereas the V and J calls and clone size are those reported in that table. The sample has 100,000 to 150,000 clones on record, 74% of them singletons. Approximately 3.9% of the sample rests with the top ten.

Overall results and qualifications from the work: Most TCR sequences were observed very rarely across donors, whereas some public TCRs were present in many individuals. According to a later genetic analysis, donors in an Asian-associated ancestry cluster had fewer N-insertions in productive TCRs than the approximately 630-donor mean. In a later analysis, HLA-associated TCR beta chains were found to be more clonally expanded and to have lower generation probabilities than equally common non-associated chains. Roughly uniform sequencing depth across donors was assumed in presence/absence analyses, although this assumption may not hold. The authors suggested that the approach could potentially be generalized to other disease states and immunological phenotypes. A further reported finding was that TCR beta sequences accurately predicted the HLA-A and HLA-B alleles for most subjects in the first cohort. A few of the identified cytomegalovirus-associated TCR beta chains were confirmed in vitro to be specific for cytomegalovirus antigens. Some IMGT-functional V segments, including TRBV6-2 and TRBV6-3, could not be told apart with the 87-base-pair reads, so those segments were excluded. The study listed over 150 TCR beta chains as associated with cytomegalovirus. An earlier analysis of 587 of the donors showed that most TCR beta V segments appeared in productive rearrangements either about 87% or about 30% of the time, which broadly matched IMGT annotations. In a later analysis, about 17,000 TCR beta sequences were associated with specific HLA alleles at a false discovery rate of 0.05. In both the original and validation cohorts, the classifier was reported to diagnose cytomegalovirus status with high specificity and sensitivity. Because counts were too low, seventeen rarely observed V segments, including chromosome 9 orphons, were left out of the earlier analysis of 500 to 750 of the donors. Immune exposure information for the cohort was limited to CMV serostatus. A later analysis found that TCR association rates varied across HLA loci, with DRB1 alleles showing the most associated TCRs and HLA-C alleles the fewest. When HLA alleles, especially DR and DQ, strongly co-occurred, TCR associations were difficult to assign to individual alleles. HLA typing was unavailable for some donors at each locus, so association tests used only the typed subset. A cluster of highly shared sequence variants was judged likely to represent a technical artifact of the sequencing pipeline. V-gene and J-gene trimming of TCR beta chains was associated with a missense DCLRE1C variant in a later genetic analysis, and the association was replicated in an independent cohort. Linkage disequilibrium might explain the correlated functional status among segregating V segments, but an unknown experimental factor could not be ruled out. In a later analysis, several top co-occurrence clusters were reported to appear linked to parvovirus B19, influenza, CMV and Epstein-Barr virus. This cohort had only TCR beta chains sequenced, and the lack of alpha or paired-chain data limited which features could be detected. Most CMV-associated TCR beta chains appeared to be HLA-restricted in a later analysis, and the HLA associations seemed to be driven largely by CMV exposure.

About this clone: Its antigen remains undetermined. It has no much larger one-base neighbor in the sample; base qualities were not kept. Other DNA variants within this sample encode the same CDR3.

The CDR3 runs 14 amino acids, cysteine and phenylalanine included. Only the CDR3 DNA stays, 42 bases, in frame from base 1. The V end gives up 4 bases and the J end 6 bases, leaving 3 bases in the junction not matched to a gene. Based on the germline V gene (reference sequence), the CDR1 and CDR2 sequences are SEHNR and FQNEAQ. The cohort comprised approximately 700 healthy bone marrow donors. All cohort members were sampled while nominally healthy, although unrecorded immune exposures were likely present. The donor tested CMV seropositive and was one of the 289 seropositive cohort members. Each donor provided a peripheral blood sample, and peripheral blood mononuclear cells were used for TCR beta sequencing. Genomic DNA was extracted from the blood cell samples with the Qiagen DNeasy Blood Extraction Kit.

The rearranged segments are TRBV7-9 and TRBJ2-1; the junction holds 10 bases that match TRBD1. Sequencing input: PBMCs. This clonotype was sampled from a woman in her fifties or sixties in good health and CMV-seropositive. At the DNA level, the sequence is TGTGCCAGCAGCTCAGACAGGGGGCCCAATGAGCAGTTCTTC. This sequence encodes CASSSDRGPNEQFF.